Described below is a single T cell receptor beta chain sequence and its context. The data derive from a study of control samples from healthy donors and cancer patients. J lost 4 bases, V lost 11 bases, and 6 bases had no gene match. Per germline, CDR1 SNHLY and CDR2 FYNNEI. The CDR3 has 13 residues. TCRdb keeps only in-frame clones here, not all; method: immunoSEQ multiplex PCR. The sample lists about 120,000 clones, around nine tenths occurring once. Sequenced sample: blood. The chain recombines TRBV2 with TRBJ1-2; 11 nucleotides match TRBD1. The TCR sequence derives from a man between 25 and 39 years old in good health. CDR3 loop: CAGSGTGGYGYTF. CDR3 nucleotides: TGTGCCGGCTCCGGGACAGGGGGCTATGGCTACACCTTC.